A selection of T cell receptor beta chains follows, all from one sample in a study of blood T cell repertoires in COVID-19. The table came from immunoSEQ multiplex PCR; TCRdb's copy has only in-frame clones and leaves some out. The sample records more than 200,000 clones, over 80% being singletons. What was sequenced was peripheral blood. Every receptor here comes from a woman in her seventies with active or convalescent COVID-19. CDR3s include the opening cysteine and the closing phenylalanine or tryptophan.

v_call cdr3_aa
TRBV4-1 CASSQEGHRGLGSGANVLTF
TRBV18 CASSPPRGETQYF
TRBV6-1 CASSEFGGRYEQYF
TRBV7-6 CASSPRQGLNTEAFF
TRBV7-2 CAGALAWRETQYF
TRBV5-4 CASSPDRFWGYTF
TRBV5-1 CASSRLAGVGDTQYF
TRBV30 CARGGPRDSRGGELFF
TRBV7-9 CASSFLGQGRSDEQYF
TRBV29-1 CSALWTADTQYF
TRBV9 CASSQTADNEKLFF
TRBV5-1 CASSLAPGTSNEQFF
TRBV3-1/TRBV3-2 CASSQEDRSHTGELFF
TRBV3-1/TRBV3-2 CASSLDGGNTIYF
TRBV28 CASSPSGGDAEAFF
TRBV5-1 CASSFRQGNADTQYF
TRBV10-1 CASRDQLAGGPQYF
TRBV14 CASSQRGLQHSNQPQHF
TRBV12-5 CASGLAPSGGVINEQFF
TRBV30 CAWDRGYEQYF
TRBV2 CASSGGTSGSWEQFF
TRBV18 CASSLEESGELFF
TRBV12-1 CASPGLESDTIYF
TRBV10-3 CAISEKREPPDTQYF
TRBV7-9 CASSFTDRGNTEAFF
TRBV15 CATSREYDRVDEQFF
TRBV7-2 CASSLEAGLRNEQFF
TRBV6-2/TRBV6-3 CASSRRGRRETQYF
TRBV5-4 CASRTLGPTDTQYF
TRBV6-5 CASKATGWDYGYTF
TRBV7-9 CASSRAGEGLKLFF
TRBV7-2 CASSLQGWGSPLHF
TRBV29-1 CSVNPGGVETQYF
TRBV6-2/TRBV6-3 CASSYARRGLRGYTF
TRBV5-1 CASSLGTGAHSGYTF
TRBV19 CASSIEGRGLGETQYF
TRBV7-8 CASSLPSSTDTQYF
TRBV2 CASSGEGTQGYTF
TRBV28 CASTIGGKVNEQFF
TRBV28 CASSLSGTPNTEAFF
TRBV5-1 CASSGGTPRETQYF
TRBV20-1 CSASPGGYQPQHF
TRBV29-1 CSVEVRTGVNTEAFF
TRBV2 CASSELGTGQETQYF
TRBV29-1 CSVSRGRVETQYF
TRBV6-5 CASTQDSYNSPLHF
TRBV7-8 CASSHRATYNEQFF